What follows are 27 T cell receptor beta chains derived from one specimen sequenced in a study of T cells in Graves' hyperthyroidism and ophthalmopathy (dated by TCRdb to between 2018 and 2020). Libraries were made using multiplex PCR. The sample was run on an Illumina HiSeq 2000. The TCR beta CDR3 regions were amplified from RNA transcripts. The TCR CDR3 was subjected to a first round of RT-PCR using the HTBI primer set and the Qiagen OneStep RT-PCR kit. TCRdb reprocessing: public reads trimmed at Q25 with fastp, clones called with MiXCR, in-frame beta chains kept. Each record represents a unique CDR3 protein, reported with the most common genes and DNA among its rows. The sample contains around 450,000 distinct CDR3 sequences, 15% to 18% of them found a single time. The top ten clonotypes cover 7.5% to 9% of the sample. The specimen sequenced was blood. The origin of the receptors is a woman between 18 and 29 years old with Graves' hyperthyroidism.

This clonotype was seen repeatedly, ten times or more. CDR3 in DNA: TGTGCCAGCACCTCCCGGCCCTCCTTCTCTGGGAGGAGCGTCCTGACTTTC. It specifies CASTSRPSFSGRSVLTF. The V gene is TRBV6-1, the J gene TRBJ2-6; TRBD2 might be the D (6 bases). This CDR3 is 17 amino acids long. Trimming took 7 bases from V and 12 from J, leaving 28 bases between them. Germline V CDR1 and CDR2: MNHNS, SASEGT.

This clonotype was counted at least ten times. The chain joins TRBV24-1 to TRBJ2-1; no clear D gene. Germline CDR1 and CDR2: KGHDR and SFDVKD. Trimming took off 7 bases at V and 6 bases at J, with 9 bases between the two ends. The CDR3 has 12 amino acids. The CDR3 loop is CATSRDGNEQFF. In nucleotides, the CDR3 is TGTGCCACCAGCCGTGATGGCAATGAGCAGTTCTTC.

This clonotype was detected many times. This sequence joins TRBV7-3 and TRBJ2-3; a weak D match, TRBD2 (6 bases). The ends were cut back, 5 bases at V and 0 bases at J, with 9 bases in the middle. This CDR3 has 14 residues. Germline V lookup: CDR1 SGHTA, CDR2 FQGTGA. The CDR3 DNA reads TGTGCCAGCAGCGCCGGGACTAGCACAGATACGCAGTATTTT. Translation: CASSAGTSTDTQYF.

This clonotype was observed a handful of times. The chain combines TRBV29-1 with TRBJ2-5; TRBD1 agrees at 7 bases. Per germline, CDR1 SQVTM and CDR2 ANQGSEA. Unmatched junction bases numbered 9, after V lost 3 bases and J lost 5 bases. This CDR3 region has 14 residues. DNA for the CDR3: TGCAGCGTTGAGTCGGGACAGTTGGGGGAGACCCAGTACTTC. Amino acids: CSVESGQLGETQYF.

At least ten counts were recorded for this clonotype. This chain connects TRBV12-3 or TRBV12-4 to TRBJ1-4, with 10 bases fitting TRBD1. The V and J ends lost 0 bases and 8 bases, in that order; junction bases with no gene match: 6. CDR3 length equals 16 residues. CDR3 coding DNA: TGTGCCAGCAGTTTAGCGGGGGACAGGGGTGGAGAAAAACTGTTTTTT. Its translation: CASSLAGDRGGEKLFF.

In this sample, this clonotype turned up many times. The V and J genes are TRBV12-3 or TRBV12-4 and TRBJ1-6; TRBD1 agrees at 8 bases. Losses at the gene ends were 6 bases for V and 8 bases for J; bases not matched to a gene: 6. The CDR3 is 14 amino acids. The CDR3 DNA is TGTGCCAGCAGACCGACAGGGGCGGATTCACCCCTCCACTTT. It codes for CASRPTGADSPLHF.

CDR3 nucleotide sequence: TGTGCCAGCACCACCGCGGCAGGCGGTGATACGCAGTATTTT. This sequence encodes CASTTAAGGDTQYF. The V gene is TRBV28, the J gene TRBJ2-3; D uncertain. The CDR3 runs 14 residues. Germline V gene lookup returns CDR1 MDHEN and CDR2 SYDVKM. V lost 7 bases to trimming and J lost 6 bases, with 17 bases between them. Based on the CDR3 plus reference TRBV28 and TRBJ2-3, the full variable domain is DVKVTQSSRYLVKRTGEKVFLECVQDMDHENMFWYRQDPGLGLRLIYFSYDVKMKEKGDIPEGYSVSREKKERFSLILESASTNQTSMYLCASTTAAGGDTQYFGPGTRLTVL.

This rearrangement joins TRBV12-5 to TRBJ2-2; no clear D gene. Germline loops: CDR1 LGHNT, CDR2 FRNRAP. V was clipped by 0 bases and J by 6 bases, with 5 bases between them. The CDR3 extends over 13 amino acids. CDR3 DNA sequence: TGTGCTAGTGGTTTGGTAATAGCCGGGGAGCTGTTTTTT. This translates into CASGLVIAGELFF.

This clonotype was found many times. J is TRBJ2-3 and V is TRBV10-2; perhaps TRBD2 as D (5 bases). V was trimmed by 4 bases and J by 9 bases, leaving 17 bases between them. This CDR3 has 14 residues. Per the germline V gene, CDR1 is WSHSY and CDR2 is SAAADI. CDR3 sequence reads: CASSGLPGTSTQYF. CDR3 nucleotide sequence: TGCGCCAGCAGTGGGCTCCCGGGAACCAGCACGCAGTATTTT.

This clonotype was observed at least ten times. The genes are TRBV2 and TRBJ1-2; D possibly corresponds to TRBD1 (6 bases). V was pared by 6 bases and J by 3 bases, with 11 bases between. The length of the CDR3 is 13 residues. The germline V gene encodes CDR1 SNHLY and CDR2 FYNNEI. The CDR3 is CASRQGQHYGYTF. The CDR3 DNA sequence: TGTGCCAGCAGGCAAGGACAGCACTATGGCTACACCTTC.

This clonotype showed up just a few times. V and J are TRBV7-9 and TRBJ2-2; no definite D call. The CDR3 has 15 amino acids. Germline CDR1 and CDR2: SEHNR and FQNEAQ (reference sequence). The V and J ends lost 5 bases and 2 bases respectively, with 12 bases between them. CDR3 DNA sequence: TGTGCCAGCAGCCCGACCGACAAAAACACCGGGGAGCTGTTTTTT. This codes for CASSPTDKNTGELFF.

This clonotype was observed many times. The V and J genes are TRBV6-1 and TRBJ1-2; perhaps TRBD1 as D (5 bases). V shed 5 bases and J shed 4 bases, with 26 bases lying between them. CDR1 and CDR2 (germline): MNHNS, SASEGT. The CDR3 is 18 residues long. CDR3 amino acids: CASSLWIDRGDPFYGYTF. The DNA of the CDR3 is TGTGCCAGCAGTTTATGGATCGATCGCGGGGACCCCTTCTATGGCTACACCTTC.

This clonotype was counted many times. This rearrangement joins TRBV6-1 to TRBJ1-2, with 10 bases that match TRBD1. The junction had 5 bases not matched to a gene; V was cut back by 6 bases and J by 1 base. Germline lookup yields CDR1 MNHNS and CDR2 SASEGT. The CDR3 is 15 residues long. Written as DNA, the CDR3 is TGTGCCAGCAGCCCTCGGGACAGGGGTAACTATGGCTACACCTTC. It is translated as CASSPRDRGNYGYTF.

This clonotype was recorded many times. The CDR3 here is CASSYSRDSYEQYF. Written as DNA, the CDR3 is TGTGCCAGCAGTTACTCTCGGGATTCCTACGAGCAGTACTTC. The chain couples TRBV6-5 to TRBJ2-7, with a tentative D call TRBD2 (5 bases). This CDR3 has 14 residues. Germline CDR1 and CDR2: MNHEY and SVGAGI. Trimming took off 0 bases at V and 1 base at J, with 7 bases between the two ends.

This clonotype was picked up many times. CDR3 region: CASKDRPNTGELFF. Written as DNA, the CDR3 is TGTGCCAGCAAGGACAGACCGAACACCGGGGAGCTGTTTTTT. V and J are TRBV2 and TRBJ2-2, with a tentative D call TRBD1 (6 bases). Looked up from germline, CDR1 is SNHLY and CDR2 is FYNNEI. The V gene lost 7 bases and the J gene lost 0 bases, with 9 bases spanning the gap. This CDR3 is built from 14 residues.

This clonotype has a count of ten or more. The chain couples TRBV12-3 or TRBV12-4 to TRBJ1-4; unclear D gene. The CDR3 extends over 15 amino acids. Trimming took 2 bases from V and 5 from J, leaving 12 bases between them. This chain's CDR3 is CASSLIAGSNEKLFF. CDR3 coding DNA: TGTGCCAGCAGTTTAATCGCGGGGAGCAATGAAAAACTGTTTTTT.

The chain has TRBV6-4 and TRBJ2-7, with D maybe TRBD2 (6 bases). Germline V gene lookup returns CDR1 MRHNA and CDR2 SNTAGT. The length of the CDR3 is 14 residues. V lost 6 bases to trimming and J lost 2 bases, with 14 bases between them. CDR3 sequence reads: CASSTYGGTYEQYF. The DNA for the CDR3 is TGTGCCAGCAGCACCTACGGAGGGACCTACGAGCAGTACTTC.

A few counts support this clonotype. V gene TRBV18 combines with J gene TRBJ1-4, with D possibly matching TRBD1 (5 bases). Germline loops: CDR1 KGHSH, CDR2 LQKENI. Trimming pared 0 bases from V and 8 bases from J, leaving 16 bases between. The CDR3 runs to 16 residues. CDR3 in DNA: TGTGCCAGCTCACCACCGTGGGGGGAGAGCAACGAAAAACTGTTTTTT. Translated, it gives CASSPPWGESNEKLFF. The complete variable domain, with remaining parts taken from reference TRBV18 and TRBJ1-4, reads NAGVMQNPRHLVRRRGQEARLRCSPMKGHSHVYWYRQLPEEGLKFMVYLQKENIIDESGMPKERFSAEFPKEGPSILRIQQVVRGDSAAYFCASSPPWGESNEKLFFGSGTQLSVL.

This clonotype has a handful of counts. A much larger clone sits a single nucleotide away, making a read error possible. Here the CDR3 omits its conserved ending phenylalanine or tryptophan, so a read error is the likely source. The chain carries TRBV7-8 and TRBJ1-5, with unresolved D. V was trimmed by 2 bases and J by 0 bases, leaving 5 bases between them. Germline lookup yields CDR1 SGHVS and CDR2 FQNEAQ. CDR3 length: 14 residues. The CDR3 reads CASSLSRSNQPQHS. CDR3 nucleotide sequence: TGTGCCAGCAGCTTATCCCGTAGCAATCAGCCCCAGCATTCT.

This clonotype occurred many times. V usage is TRBV7-9 and J usage is TRBJ1-2, with TRBD1 matching over 10 bases. The CDR3 has 15 amino acids. Germline CDR1 is SEHNR and CDR2 is FQNEAQ (reference sequence). V was clipped by 4 bases and J by 6 bases; unmatched bases: 8. The DNA for the CDR3 is TGTGCCAGCAGCTCAGACAGGGGGCCCCTGCATGGCTACACCTTC. Translation gives CASSSDRGPLHGYTF.

Ten or more counts support this clonotype. V is TRBV12-3 or TRBV12-4 and J is TRBJ1-5; D is possibly TRBD1 (5 bases). The length of the CDR3 is 14 residues. V lost 5 bases, J lost 6 bases, and 14 bases lay in between. CDR3 loop: CASSPQGRRQPQHF. CDR3 DNA sequence: TGTGCCAGCAGTCCTCAGGGACGACGTCAGCCCCAGCATTTT.

Ten or more counts support this clonotype. This chain links TRBV5-4 with TRBJ2-2, with 10 nucleotides matching TRBD1. Germline V gene data show CDR1 as SGHNT and CDR2 as YYREEE (reference sequence). V lost 0 bases, J lost 3 bases, and 2 bases stayed unmatched. The CDR3 runs 16 residues. CDR3 coding DNA: TGTGCCAGCAGCTTGGTGACAGGGGGCGACACCGGGGAGCTGTTTTTT. It specifies CASSLVTGGDTGELFF.

At least ten counts were recorded for this clonotype. The genes are TRBV27 and TRBJ2-7; weak D call: TRBD2 (6 bases). Germline lookup yields CDR1 MNHEY and CDR2 SMNVEV (reference sequence). V was pared by 6 bases and J by 2 bases, with 14 bases between. The CDR3 contains 14 residues. The CDR3 sequence is CASRVGGNTYEQYF. The CDR3 DNA is TGTGCCAGCAGGGTTGGCGGGAACACCTACGAGCAGTACTTC.

Only a few counts were recorded for this clonotype. This may stem from a read error, because a much larger clone lies one nucleotide away. The rearrangement links TRBV10-3 to TRBJ1-2; TRBD1 agrees at 8 bases. This CDR3 has 16 amino acids. Trimming at V came to 7 bases and at J to 2 bases, leaving 12 bases not matched to a gene. Per the germline V gene, CDR1 is ENHRY and CDR2 is SYGVKD. The CDR3 DNA is TGTGCCATCAATGATCCAAACGGACAGGGCAACTATGGCTACACCTTC. It encodes CAINDPNGQGNYGYTF.

This CDR3 reads CASSPTRMSTQYF. DNA for the CDR3: TGTGCCAGCAGCCCGACAAGGATGAGTACGCAGTATTTT. V usage is TRBV11-2 and J usage is TRBJ2-3; no clear D gene. Trimming pared 5 bases from V and 8 bases from J, leaving 14 bases between. The CDR3 is 13 amino acids. From germline, CDR1 is SGHAT and CDR2 FQNNGV.

Remarks on this clonotype: This could be a read error, since a much larger clone is one nucleotide away. V and J are TRBV12-5 and TRBJ2-7, with D maybe TRBD1 (6 bases). The CDR3 extends over 13 amino acids. The germline V and J ends were trimmed by 5 bases and 9 bases, with 17 bases remaining between them. Germline CDR1 and CDR2: LGHNT and FRNRAP. The DNA for the CDR3 is TGTGCTAGTGGTGTACAGGGATTTCGCGGGCAGTACTTC. Amino acids: CASGVQGFRGQYF.

There are many counts of this clonotype. The genes are TRBV7-9 and TRBJ2-7; D not certain. The CDR3 is 13 amino acids. V lost 4 bases, J lost 4 bases, and 11 bases lay in between. The V gene's germline CDR1 is SEHNR and CDR2 FQNEAQ (reference sequence). CDR3 nucleotides: TGTGCCAGCAGCTCAGATTTGGCTTACGAGCAGTACTTC. As protein: CASSSDLAYEQYF.